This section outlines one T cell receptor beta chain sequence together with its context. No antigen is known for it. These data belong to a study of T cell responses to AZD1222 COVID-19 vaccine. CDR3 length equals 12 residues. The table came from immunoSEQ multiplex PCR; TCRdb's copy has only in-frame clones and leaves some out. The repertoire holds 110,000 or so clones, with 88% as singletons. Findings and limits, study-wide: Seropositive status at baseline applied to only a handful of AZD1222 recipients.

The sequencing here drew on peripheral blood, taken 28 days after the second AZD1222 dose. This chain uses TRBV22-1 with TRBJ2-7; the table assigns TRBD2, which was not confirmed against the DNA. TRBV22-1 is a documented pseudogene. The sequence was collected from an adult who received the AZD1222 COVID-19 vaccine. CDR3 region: CPGSGAPLEQYF. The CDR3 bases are TGTCCTGGGAGCGGCGCTCCCCTCGAGCAGTACTTC.